This T cell receptor beta chain was profiled in a study of blood T cell repertoires in COVID-19 (dated by TCRdb to the early 2020s). Turning to the overall study: The collaborator samples originated in the United States, Italy and Spain and spanned the acute and convalescent phases of COVID-19. The sample metadata nearly always contained a de-identified subject ID, COVID-19 status, age in years and sex. Where available, HLA class I and class II types were taken from metadata supplied by the sample provider and were not determined by assay-based typing. The prospective study material was composed of cDNA or gDNA derived from T cells, B-cell-depleted T cells, or PBMCs. The samples were drawn from two sources: the first 160 participants of the ongoing ImmuneRACE study, and over 950 subjects contributed by 6 global collaborators. Deeply sampled blood TCRbeta repertoires from subjects exposed to, actively infected with, or recovered from COVID-19 were included in the dataset. A freely available public database, intended as a resource for researchers studying the immune response to SARS-CoV-2, is where the repertoires were released. Study-level results and caveats: Clinical and demographic metadata were provided uncurated, with the amount varying by source and participant.

A word on this clone: Its antigen target is currently unknown. No base qualities exist here, and no much larger clone lies one base off it.

Each collaborating institution followed its own protocols to collect whole blood in K2EDTA tubes. For TCRbeta analysis, collaborators shipped samples as frozen whole blood, isolated PBMCs, or DNA extracted from either of those sample types. The immunoSEQ Assay, a bias-controlled multiplex PCR, was used to amplify TCRbeta CDR3 regions from genomic DNA. As for the original processing: Nucleated cell counts per sample were estimated from amplification of reference gene primers within the assay. To quantify the absolute abundance of each unique TCRbeta CDR3 rearrangement, sequence reads were collapsed and filtered. Productive Simpson clonality was computed per sample as the square root of Simpson's diversity index over productive rearrangements. Entries here come from immuneACCESS through TCRdb and include only in-frame sequences with V and J called. Some clones fail to appear in such tables; in the studies checked, an unresolved V gene covers under half of the shortfall, and the cause of the remainder is unknown. That table supplies the V and J calls and clone size; D and trimming were determined from the DNA. The sample table contains about 130,000 clones; only one count was recorded for around four fifths of them. The top ten clones comprise around 6% of the sample.

Sequenced input: peripheral blood. The receptor comes from a man in his sixties with acute or convalescent COVID-19.

The CDR3 sequence is CATSDGHPNTEAFF. The sequenced DNA: TGTGCCACCAGTGACGGACACCCGAACACTGAAGCTTTCTTT. The chain is made from TRBV24-1 and TRBJ1-1; possibly the D gene is TRBD1, per 5 matching bases. The CDR3 runs 14 residues from the cysteine to the phenylalanine. The CDR3 DNA has 42 bases and is translated from base 1. The junction shows trimming of 4 bases on V and 1 base on J, plus 9 bases between the germline ends. Via the germline V gene, CDR1 is KGHDR and CDR2 SFDVKD.